One and the same sample provided the 2 T cell receptor beta chains below, sequenced in a study of Graves' ophthalmopathy and Graves' hyperthyroidism. RNA transcripts were the source from which TCR beta CDR3 regions were amplified. First-round RT-PCR relied on HTBI primers, and a second-round multiplex PCR came next. TCRdb re-derived calls from the multiplex PCR reads in MiXCR, one entry per CDR3 protein. The table has 600,000 to 700,000 distinct CDR3 sequences, 35% to 50% seen once. Input material: peripheral blood. These receptors came from an adult man with Graves' ophthalmopathy.

The chain carries TRBV7-9 and TRBJ2-5, with 9 bases identical to TRBD2. Germline V lookup: CDR1 SEHNR, CDR2 FQNEAQ (reference sequence). V lost 2 bases, J lost 6 bases, and 4 bases stayed unmatched. This CDR3 has 14 amino acids. The CDR3 reads CASSLSGGLKTQYF. The DNA of the CDR3 is TGTGCCAGCAGCTTAAGCGGGGGGTTAAAGACCCAGTACTTC.

A single count supports this clonotype. In this CDR3 the conserved last residue, phenylalanine or tryptophan, is missing, so a read error is likely. The chain carries TRBV25-1 and TRBJ2-7, with 10 bases that match TRBD2. Germline-derived CDR1 and CDR2 are MGHDK and SYGVNS. The junction had 7 bases not matched to a gene; V was cut back by 4 bases and J by 4 bases. This CDR3 is 15 amino acids long. CDR3 DNA: TGTGCCAGCAGTGCTATAGAAGCGGGAGGGTACGAGCAGTACCTC. Residues: CASSAIEAGGYEQYL.